A selection of T cell receptor beta chains follows, all from one sample in a study of OX40 agonist ivuxolimab in advanced cancers. Here immunoSEQ multiplex PCR was the method, and the copy in TCRdb shows in-frame clones only, minus some. The sample has about 25,000 clones; 85% are singletons. Sequenced material: CD4+ or CD8+ T cells sorted from blood, taken in a trial of the OX40 agonist ivuxolimab. The receptor set was obtained from an adult with an advanced solid tumor such as melanoma, head and neck, liver or kidney cancer. The CDR3 runs from the conserved cysteine through the conserved F or W. The D gene is left open where the match is weak. Some rows have no size entry. The others give once, few or many, or a class for an expanded clone.

d_call j_call v_call clone_size cdr3_nt cdr3_aa
- TRBJ2-5 TRBV6-6 - TGTGCCAGCAGTGACGACAGCCAGGGGGAGACCCAGTACTTC CASSDDSQGETQYF
- TRBJ2-1 TRBV9 - TGTGCCAGCAGCGTCGGACTATTCAATGAGCAGTTCTTC CASSVGLFNEQFF
- TRBJ2-7 TRBV27 - TGTGCCAGCAGTTTCGGAGGGCCCTCCTACGAGCAGTACTTC CASSFGGPSYEQYF
TRBD2 TRBJ2-2 TRBV7-9 - TGTGCCAGCAGCACAAGCCGGGACTACAAAACGAACACCGGGGAGCTGTTTTTT CASSTSRDYKTNTGELFF
- TRBJ1-4 TRBV2 - TGTGCCAGCAGCCCGACAGTGGAAAATGAAAAACTGTTTTTT CASSPTVENEKLFF
TRBD2 TRBJ2-1 TRBV4-1 - TGCGCCAGCAGCCAACCCTCTGGGGGGAGGGCCGGCAATGAGCAGTTCTTC CASSQPSGGRAGNEQFF
TRBD2 TRBJ2-6 TRBV7-6 few TGTGCCAGCAGCTGGGGACTAGCGGGAGTTGGGGCCAACGTCCTGACTTTC CASSWGLAGVGANVLTF
TRBD2 TRBJ2-6 TRBV5-1 - TGCGCCAGCAGCTTGGTGAGCGGGGGGAACTCTGGGGCCAACGTCCTGACTTTC CASSLVSGGNSGANVLTF
- TRBJ2-7 TRBV7-6 - TGTGCCAGCAGCTACGAGCCGGGATTCTCCTACGAGCAGTACTTC CASSYEPGFSYEQYF
TRBD2 TRBJ2-2 TRBV4-1 - TGCGCCAGCAGCCAGAGGACTAGCAACACCGGGGAGCTGTTTTTT CASSQRTSNTGELFF
- TRBJ1-2 TRBV13 - TGTGCCAGCAGCTCAAGGGCAGTTGCTAACTATGGCTACACCTTC CASSSRAVANYGYTF
- TRBJ1-2 TRBV7-8 - TGTGCCAGCAGCTCATTAGGGGCGGGCGGGGACTATGGCTACACCTTC CASSSLGAGGDYGYTF
- TRBJ2-6 TRBV7-8 - TGTGCCAGCAGCTCCGGACCTGGGGCCAACGTCCTGACTTTC CASSSGPGANVLTF
TRBD1 TRBJ2-7 TRBV4-1 - TGCGCCAGCAGCCACGACAGGGGCACCTACGAGCAGTACTTC CASSHDRGTYEQYF
- TRBJ2-7 TRBV11-1 medium-sized TGTGCCAGCAGCCCATGGGGCTACGAGCAGTACTTC CASSPWGYEQYF
- TRBJ2-7 TRBV4-1 - TGCGCCAGCAGCCAATGGGAGAGCTCCTACGAGCAGTACTTC CASSQWESSYEQYF
TRBD2 TRBJ2-1 TRBV11-3 - TGTGCCAGCAGCTTATTAAGAGGCGGGAGTTACTACAATGAGCAGTTCTTC CASSLLRGGSYYNEQFF